These 11 T cell receptor beta chains share one sample of origin, sequenced in a study of CD8 T cells in acute hepatitis C reinfection. Produced via immunoSEQ multiplex PCR; TCRdb's table is partial and in-frame only. The repertoire holds 30,000 to 40,000 clones, with 80% to 90% as singletons. Noted time point: naive CD8 control sorted from an acute-time-point sample. Sequenced: naive CD8+ T cells from PBMCs. Receptors were obtained from a woman in her late teens or twenties who spontaneously cleared hepatitis C infection.

The chain is built from TRBV4-1 and TRBJ1-5, with 8 bases fitting TRBD1. Germline CDR1 reads MGHRA; CDR2 reads YSYEKL. J gave up 5 bases and V 1 base, and 10 bases lay outside the gene matches. The CDR3 totals 17 residues. CDR3 residues: CASSQGYYRGIYQPQHF. CDR3 DNA sequence: TGCGCCAGCAGCCAAGGGTATTACAGGGGGATCTATCAGCCCCAGCATTTT.

This chain links TRBV6-1 with TRBJ2-3; 9 bases map to TRBD1. Germline CDR1 reads MNHNS; CDR2 reads SASEGT. CDR3 size: 16 residues. The V and J ends lost 3 bases and 2 bases, in that order; junction bases with no gene match: 6. In DNA form, the CDR3 reads TGTGCCAGCAGTGAGAACAGGGGGCGCGACACAGATACGCAGTATTTT. Its translation is CASSENRGRDTDTQYF.

The rearrangement links TRBV27 to TRBJ2-1; D is uncertain. CDR3 length: 15 residues. The V gene lost 6 bases and the J gene lost 1 base, with 13 bases spanning the gap. Per germline, CDR1 MNHEY and CDR2 SMNVEV (reference sequence). DNA for the CDR3: TGTGCCAGCAGCTTCGACGTGGGATCCTACAATGAGCAGTTCTTC. Its protein product is CASSFDVGSYNEQFF.

The chain recombines TRBV7-6 with TRBJ2-2; the D is unclear. Germline values: CDR1 SGHVS, CDR2 FNYEAQ. V was pared by 2 bases and J by 2 bases, with 0 bases between. This CDR3 region has 12 residues. Here the CDR3 reads CASSLNTGELFF. CDR3 sequence (DNA): TGTGCCAGCAGCTTAAACACCGGGGAGCTGTTTTTT.

The chain carries TRBV13 and TRBJ2-2, with D perhaps matching TRBD1 (5 bases). Germline V CDR1 and CDR2: PRHDT, FYEKMQ (reference sequence). The CDR3 has 16 amino acids. The V gene lost 2 bases and the J gene lost 2 bases, with 12 bases spanning the gap. As DNA, the CDR3 is TGTGCCAGCAGCTTAATAGACAGAGCAAACACCGGGGAGCTGTTTTTT. This sequence encodes CASSLIDRANTGELFF.

V and J are TRBV27 and TRBJ2-7, with 10 bases identical to TRBD2. J was trimmed by 3 bases and V by 5 bases; bases with no gene match: 4. This CDR3 region has 14 residues. The germline V gene encodes CDR1 MNHEY and CDR2 SMNVEV (reference sequence). CDR3 coding DNA: TGTGCCAGCAGTATAGCGGGAGGCTACTACGAGCAGTACTTC. It yields the protein CASSIAGGYYEQYF.

The chain combines TRBV27 with TRBJ2-7; 8 bases align to TRBD2. This CDR3 region has 14 residues. J lost 4 bases, V lost 5 bases, and 7 bases had no gene match. CDR1 and CDR2 (germline): MNHEY, SMNVEV (reference sequence). In DNA, the CDR3 is TGTGCCAGCAGTAAAGCGGGAGAGCATTACGAGCAGTACTTC. Encoded protein: CASSKAGEHYEQYF.

J is TRBJ2-3 and V is TRBV27, with 7 bases that match TRBD2. The CDR3 covers 12 residues. Germline V lookup: CDR1 MNHEY, CDR2 SMNVEV (reference sequence). V shed 5 bases, J shed 11 bases, and the junction held 7 bases outside the gene matches. The CDR3 is CASSLGGGGQYF. In DNA, the CDR3 is TGTGCCAGCAGTCTCGGCGGGGGAGGGCAGTATTTT.

The V gene is TRBV19, the J gene TRBJ2-7; TRBD1 is a possible D gene (6 bases). Germline CDR1 and CDR2: LNHDA and SQIVND (reference sequence). This CDR3 has 13 residues. Deletions cut 3 bases from V and 7 bases from J, with 13 bases between. This chain's CDR3 is CASSIGDMGEQYF. CDR3 nucleotide sequence: TGTGCCAGTAGTATTGGGGACATGGGGGAGCAGTACTTC.

In its sample, this clone was seen once. The chain links TRBV27 to TRBJ2-7, with D possibly matching TRBD2 (6 bases). V was clipped by 10 bases and J by 2 bases, with 12 bases between them. Germline lookup yields CDR1 MNHEY and CDR2 SMNVEV (reference sequence). CDR3 size: 12 residues. The DNA for the CDR3 is TGTGCCACGGGACTCACTCCCTACGAGCAGTACTTC. This sequence encodes CATGLTPYEQYF.

The chain carries TRBV4-1 and TRBJ2-3; D unclear. The CDR3 sequence is 15 residues long. Germline V gives CDR1 MGHRA, CDR2 YSYEKL. V shed 1 base and J shed 7 bases, with 15 bases lying between them. CDR3 sequence: CASSQVPLQPNTQYF. The CDR3 DNA reads as TGCGCCAGCAGCCAAGTTCCCCTTCAGCCTAATACGCAGTATTTT.